This TCR beta chain stems from a study of blood T cell repertoires in COVID-19. At the level of the study: Acute and convalescent COVID-19 specimens originated in the United States, Italy and Spain.

TCRdb keeps only in-frame clones here, not all; method: immunoSEQ multiplex PCR. The repertoire includes around 300,000 clones, approximately 92% of them detected once, and 2% to 3% sits in the top ten. The count of this clone is one. CDR1 SGHTA and CDR2 FQGTGA come from the germline V gene. The V end was cut by 2 bases, the J end by 4 bases, with 12 bases between. The CDR3 consists of 14 residues. This chain uses TRBV7-3 with TRBJ2-7; possible D gene TRBD2, 6 bases. The sequenced sample was PBMCs or T cells enriched from blood (not recorded which). The TCR was taken from a woman aged 18 to 35 who had recovered from COVID-19. The CDR3: CASSLRGGEYEQYF. CDR3 nucleotides: TGTGCCAGCAGCTTACGGGGAGGCGAATACGAGCAGTACTTC.